What follows are 18 T cell receptor beta chains derived from one specimen sequenced in a study of molecular identifiers for immune sequencing clone quantification. One entry per CDR3 protein, called by TCRdb with MiXCR from the PCR reads. The repertoire includes more than 70,000 distinct CDR3 sequences, roughly a fifth of them detected once, and 1.1% sits in the top ten. Material for sequencing was naive CD8+ T cells from blood, with Jurkat cell RNA spiked in. Subset meaning: FACS-sorted CD8+CD4-CCR7+CD45RA+ naive T cells. Source of these receptors: a human donor in good health. Some libraries in this study had Jurkat cell RNA spiked in.

Notes on this clonotype: Given the absence of the conserved phenylalanine or tryptophan at the CDR3 end, a read error is likely. This sequence joins TRBV20-1 and TRBJ2-3; 9 positions agree with TRBD1. Germline assignment: CDR1 DFQATT and CDR2 SNEGSKA (reference sequence). The J segment lost 4 bases and the V segment lost 6 bases, leaving 14 bases of the junction unmatched. The CDR3 loop spans 16 amino acids. CDR3 sequence reads: CSANSGTGYSADTQYS. The CDR3 bases are TGCAGTGCCAACTCCGGGACAGGGTATAGCGCAGATACGCAGTATTCT.

This clonotype showed up many times. V gene TRBV7-3 combines with J gene TRBJ2-1; D is undetermined. Germline V gene sequence: CDR1 SGHTA, CDR2 FQGTGA. The germline V and J ends were trimmed by 0 bases and 8 bases, with 8 bases remaining between them. The CDR3 totals 13 residues. CDR3 region: CASSLTDPDEQFF. The CDR3 DNA sequence: TGTGCCAGCAGCTTAACGGATCCAGATGAGCAGTTCTTC.

The table lists this clonotype with a few counts. The V call is TRBV19, the J call TRBJ2-3, with no clear D. V was cut by 5 bases and J by 7 bases, with 10 bases left in between. Germline CDR1 is LNHDA and CDR2 is SQIVND (reference sequence). This CDR3 is built from 12 residues. The CDR3 protein is CASSQDGYTQYF. CDR3 DNA: TGTGCCAGTAGTCAGGACGGGTATACGCAGTATTTT.

The sample holds many counts of this clonotype. This sequence joins TRBV10-3 and TRBJ2-7; tentative D call: TRBD2 (6 bases). The V and J ends lost 2 bases and 7 bases respectively, with 15 bases between them. Germline V CDR1 and CDR2: ENHRY, SYGVKD. This CDR3 has 14 residues. The CDR3: CAISEATEGREQYF. As DNA, the CDR3 is TGTGCCATCAGTGAGGCTACCGAGGGGAGGGAGCAGTACTTC.

This clonotype was counted many times. The chain combines TRBV9 with TRBJ1-1, with D uncertain. Germline V lookup: CDR1 SGDLS, CDR2 YYNGEE. Trimming cost V 4 bases and J 6 bases, with 16 bases left between them. The CDR3 runs to 14 residues. The CDR3 coding sequence is TGTGCCAGCAGCCCCCCGGACCGGGAGCCTGAAGCTTTCTTT. Protein product: CASSPPDREPEAFF.

This clonotype has at least ten counts. The rearrangement joins TRBV27 to TRBJ1-3; no definite D call. Trimming removed 8 bases at V and 0 bases at J, with 14 bases between. Germline loops: CDR1 MNHEY, CDR2 SMNVEV (reference sequence). This CDR3 has 15 amino acids. CDR3 in amino acids: CASGSSGSSGNTIYF. CDR3 DNA: TGTGCCAGCGGATCCTCGGGTTCCTCTGGAAACACCATATATTTT.

This clonotype has a handful of counts. The CDR3 loop is CASSQVAGNQPQHF. The DNA for the CDR3 is TGCGCCAGCAGCCAAGTTGCAGGGAATCAGCCCCAGCATTTT. This chain uses TRBV4-1 with TRBJ1-5, with D possibly matching TRBD1 (5 bases). The CDR3 length is 14 residues. Trimming pared 1 base from V and 4 bases from J, leaving 8 bases between. Germline V gene lookup returns CDR1 MGHRA and CDR2 YSYEKL.

Note on this clonotype: Possible read error: a much larger clone is one base away. The final CDR3 position lacks the conserved phenylalanine or tryptophan, pointing to a likely read error. The chain links TRBV12-3 or TRBV12-4 to TRBJ2-1, with D tentatively TRBD2 (5 bases). There are 13 residues in the CDR3. Trimming took 5 bases from V and 8 from J, leaving 13 bases between them. In DNA form, the CDR3 reads TGTGCCAGCAGTCCCCCGGGGTCATATGAGCAGTTCTAC. Its translation: CASSPPGSYEQFY.

This clonotype was observed a single time. Since a much larger clone is just one base distant, this may be a read error. This chain links TRBV4-3 with TRBJ2-5; 9 nucleotides line up with TRBD1. CDR3 length: 15 residues. Germline V gives CDR1 LGHNA, CDR2 YSLEER. The CDR3 sequence is CASSQFTGGEKTQCF. The DNA for the CDR3 is TGCGCCAGCAGCCAGTTCACAGGGGGCGAAAAGACCCAGTGCTTC.

This clonotype was counted at least ten times. The chain is built from TRBV28 and TRBJ2-5; D is undetermined. Germline V lookup: CDR1 MDHEN, CDR2 SYDVKM. The CDR3 has 13 residues. With 7 bases removed from V and 2 bases from J, the gap between germline ends came to 11 bases. The CDR3 spells CASNIAEQETQYF. The CDR3 region has the DNA TGTGCCAGCAACATCGCGGAACAAGAGACCCAGTACTTC.

In this sample, this clonotype turned up many times. The chain links TRBV4-3 to TRBJ2-3; D call uncertain. The CDR3 consists of 14 residues. V lost 1 base and J 1 base, leaving 6 bases between the germline ends. Germline CDR1 is LGHNA and CDR2 is YSLEER. In DNA form, the CDR3 reads TGCGCCAGCAGCCAAGGTCGCGGCACAGATACGCAGTATTTT. Protein: CASSQGRGTDTQYF.

This clonotype was seen only once. A read error may be the cause here, since a much bigger clone is one base away. No conserved phenylalanine or tryptophan is present at the end of the CDR3, so a read error is the likely explanation. V gene TRBV6-2 or TRBV6-3 combines with J gene TRBJ1-2, with 7 bases fitting TRBD1. Germline CDR1 MNHEY, CDR2 SVGEGT. CDR3 length: 16 residues. Trimming removed 8 bases from V and 2 bases from J; junction bases left unmatched: 14. The CDR3: CASLKKTGTENYGYTS. The CDR3, as DNA: TGTGCCAGCTTAAAGAAAACCGGGACAGAGAACTATGGCTACACCTCC.

In this sample, this clonotype turned up a few times. The chain has TRBV7-8 and TRBJ1-1, with TRBD1 matching over 7 bases. J was trimmed by 7 bases and V by 1 base; bases with no gene match: 9. The CDR3 contains 15 residues. CDR1 SGHVS and CDR2 FQNEAQ come from the germline V gene. CDR3 residues: CASSLGVRRGFEAFF. The CDR3 DNA is TGTGCCAGCAGCTTAGGAGTTCGCAGGGGGTTTGAAGCTTTCTTT.

On this clonotype: This may come from a read error, since a much larger clone is one base off. The chain is built from TRBV13 and TRBJ2-2, with D unclear. The CDR3 consists of 15 residues. Germline V gene data show CDR1 as PRHDT and CDR2 as FYEKMQ (reference sequence). CDR3 sequence reads: CASGFHSGWSGELFF. CDR3 nucleotide sequence: TGTGCCAGCGGCTTCCATTCGGGTTGGTCCGGGGAGCTGTTTTTT.

As to this clonotype: This may be a read error: a much more frequent sequence differs by one nucleotide. This chain connects TRBV7-2 to TRBJ1-4; the D gene is possibly TRBD1 (6 bases). CDR3 length: 15 amino acids. V lost 1 base to trimming and J lost 6 bases, with 12 bases between them. CDR1 SGHTA and CDR2 FQGNSA come from the germline V gene. Written as DNA, the CDR3 is TGTGCCAGCAGCTTAGAGGGGGGGCCAGATGAAAAACTGTTTTTT. It encodes CASSLEGGPDEKLFF. The variable domain in full, with the rest retrieved from reference TRBV7-2 and TRBJ1-4, is GAGVSQSPSNKVTEKGKDVELRCDPISGHTALYWYRQSLGQGLEFLIYFQGNSAPDKSGLPSDRFSAERTGGSVSTLTIQRTQQEDSAVYLCASSLEGGPDEKLFFGSGTQLSVL.

Regarding this clonotype: A read error may account for a junction end that differs from germline. The rearrangement joins TRBV5-1 to TRBJ2-5; tentatively, D is TRBD2 (6 bases). The V gene's germline CDR1 is SGHRS and CDR2 YFSETQ. The CDR3 has 15 residues. The CDR3 nucleotides read TGTGCCAGCTGCTTGGTATCCGGGGGCCAAGAGACCCAGTACTTC. Translation: CASCLVSGGQETQYF.

This clonotype came up many times. The rearrangement joins TRBV27 to TRBJ2-7, with D possibly matching TRBD1 (7 bases). Trimming stripped 7 bases from V and 2 bases from J, with 15 bases between. CDR3 length equals 14 residues. The germline V gene has CDR1 MNHEY and CDR2 SMNVEV (reference sequence). In nucleotides, the CDR3 is TGTGCCAGCAAGCTTCAGGGGGGTACCTACGAGCAGTACTTC. Protein product: CASKLQGGTYEQYF.

In this sample, this clonotype turned up many times. The chain carries TRBV5-1 and TRBJ2-7; weak D call: TRBD2 (5 bases). Germline-derived CDR1 and CDR2 are SGHRS and YFSETQ. CDR3 length: 13 residues. The V end was cut by 4 bases, the J end by 5 bases, with 13 bases between. The CDR3 DNA reads TGCGCCAGCAGCGACGACCCGAGGGACGAGCAGTACTTC. This codes for CASSDDPRDEQYF.